Each of the 11 T cell receptor beta chains below was sequenced from the same sample in a study of T cell responses to AZD1222 COVID-19 vaccine. Sequencing was performed with immunoSEQ multiplex PCR; in TCRdb, only in-frame clones are kept and a portion is missing. Of 130,000 or so clones in the sample, about 90% are singletons; the top ten hold about 7.5%. Sequencing was performed on peripheral blood, taken 28 days after the second dose of the MenACWY control vaccine. These receptors originate from an adult who received the MenACWY meningococcal vaccine as a control.

The chain is built from TRBV6-4 and TRBJ2-3; D uncertain. V was trimmed by 8 bases and J by 2 bases, leaving 11 bases between them. Germline V gives CDR1 MRHNA, CDR2 SNTAGT. This CDR3 is 13 amino acids long. CDR3: CASAARNTDTQYF. The CDR3 DNA reads TGTGCCAGCGCGGCCAGGAACACAGATACGCAGTATTTT.

The chain recombines TRBV6-5 with TRBJ2-7, with D possibly TRBD1 on 6 matching bases. Trimming removed 5 bases at V and 0 bases at J, with 11 bases between. Per germline, CDR1 MNHEY and CDR2 SVGAGI. The CDR3 totals 14 residues. The CDR3 DNA reads as TGTGCCAGCAGTATCCGGGACAACTCCTACGAGCAGTACTTC. Protein product: CASSIRDNSYEQYF.

The genes are TRBV5-1 and TRBJ2-7; D is uncertain. Germline CDR1 SGHRS, CDR2 YFSETQ. This CDR3 is 13 amino acids long. V lost 1 base to trimming and J lost 3 bases, with 8 bases between them. Here the CDR3 reads CASSLQYSYEQYF. The DNA of the CDR3 is TGCGCCAGCAGCTTGCAATACAGCTACGAGCAGTACTTC.

V gene TRBV5-4 combines with J gene TRBJ1-2; unclear D gene. The CDR3 spans 13 residues. Germline CDR1 and CDR2: SGHNT and YYREEE (reference sequence). Trimming removed 1 base at V and 4 bases at J, with 8 bases between. CDR3 DNA: TGTGCCAGCAGCTTGTCTATCGGCTATGGCTACACCTTC. Protein product: CASSLSIGYGYTF. Complete variable domain (other parts from reference TRBV5-4 and TRBJ1-2): ETGVTQSPTHLIKTRGQQVTLRCSSQSGHNTVSWYQQALGQGPQFIFQYYREEENGRGNFPPRFSGLQFPNYSSELNVNALELDDSALYLCASSLSIGYGYTFGSGTRLTVV.

The chain carries TRBV7-2 and TRBJ1-5, with TRBD1 matching over 12 bases. This CDR3 spans 16 amino acids. The germline gives CDR1 SGHTA, CDR2 FQGNSA. V dropped 4 bases and J dropped 6; count of bases not matched to a gene: 7. CDR3 protein: CASSSPGQGAGQPQHF. The CDR3 coding sequence is TGTGCCAGCAGCTCGCCGGGACAGGGGGCCGGTCAGCCCCAGCATTTT.

The J gene is TRBJ2-6, the V gene TRBV6-5; D unclear. The CDR3 covers 15 residues. From germline, CDR1 is MNHEY and CDR2 SVGAGI. V dropped 6 bases and J dropped 0 bases, with 9 bases sitting between them. The CDR3 DNA reads as TGTGCCAGCAGCCGTCACACCTCTGGGGCCAACGTCCTGACTTTC. This translates into CASSRHTSGANVLTF.

V is TRBV3-1 (or the pseudogene TRBV3-2) and J is TRBJ1-3; TRBD1 agrees at 8 bases. The germline V gene encodes CDR1 LGHDT and CDR2 YNNKEL (reference sequence). The CDR3 is made up of 14 amino acids. V was clipped by 4 bases and J by 3 bases; unmatched bases: 2. DNA of the CDR3: TGTGCCAGCAGCCCAACAGGGGGTGGAAACACCATATATTTT. Protein: CASSPTGGGNTIYF.

V and J are TRBV7-8 and TRBJ2-7, with D possibly being TRBD2 (5 bases). There are 17 residues in the CDR3. CDR1 SGHVS and CDR2 FQNEAQ come from the germline V gene. V lost 1 base, J lost 1 base, and 17 bases lay in between. CDR3: CASSLVGEAFISYEQYF. CDR3 DNA: TGTGCCAGCAGCTTAGTCGGGGAAGCCTTTATTTCCTACGAGCAGTACTTC.

This clone was detected only once. The chain is built from TRBV7-9 and TRBJ1-2; D is possibly TRBD1 (6 bases). CDR1 SEHNR and CDR2 FQNEAQ come from the germline V gene (reference sequence). V was trimmed by 5 bases and J by 8 bases, leaving 21 bases between them. The CDR3 contains 15 residues. CDR3 DNA: TGTGCCAGCAGCGAAGAAGGATCGGGGGCTGAGGGCTACACCTTC. It yields the protein CASSEEGSGAEGYTF.

V is TRBV19 and J is TRBJ2-6; D gene ambiguous. The CDR3 is 16 amino acids. Germline CDR1 is LNHDA and CDR2 is SQIVND (reference sequence). The V end was cut by 10 bases, the J end by 0 bases, with 16 bases between. CDR3 residues: CATKDQATSGANVLTF. The CDR3 nucleotides read TGTGCCACCAAGGACCAGGCGACCTCTGGGGCCAACGTCCTGACTTTC.

The gene calls are TRBV6-2 or TRBV6-3 and TRBJ1-2, with 7 bases fitting TRBD1. The CDR3 covers 14 residues. The trim removed 4 bases at V and 5 bases at J, leaving 7 bases unmatched. Per germline, CDR1 MNHEY and CDR2 SVGEGT. CDR3 residues: CASSSNRGAYGYTF. The CDR3 DNA reads as TGTGCCAGCAGTTCCAACAGGGGAGCGTATGGCTACACCTTC.